Detailed here is one T cell receptor (beta chain). What it recognizes is unknown. This sample is drawn from a study of Ad26.COV2.S vaccination and SARS-CoV-2 variants. Repertoires were generated with immunoSEQ multiplex PCR, while TCRdb's copy carries only in-frame clones and drops some. The data show about 350,000 clones, with 92% seen just once and 3.9% held by the top ten. CDR1 LNHDA and CDR2 SQIVND come from the germline V gene (reference sequence). Trimming shortened V by 2 bases and J by 0 bases, and 10 bases separated the two germline ends. This CDR3 contains 16 residues. The study, taken as a whole, reports: Total T cell responses were possibly underestimated by TCR breadth and depth analyses. Vaccine and placebo groups showed comparable non-spike TCR breadth. Considerable breadth of spike-specific CD8+ and CD4+ T cell responses has reportedly been documented following vaccination.

The specimen was peripheral blood, collected after recovery from COVID-19. This chain uses TRBV19 with TRBJ2-2; D call uncertain. The source is a human donor who had recovered from COVID-19. For the CDR3, the DNA is TGTGCCAGTAGTATATATGGCAAACCGAACACCGGGGAGCTGTTTTTT. Amino acid sequence: CASSIYGKPNTGELFF. Drawing the rest from reference TRBV19 and TRBJ2-2, the complete variable domain is DGGITQSPKYLFRKEGQNVTLSCEQNLNHDAMYWYRQDPGQGLRLIYYSQIVNDFQKGDIAEGYSVSREKKESFPLTVTSAQKNPTAFYLCASSIYGKPNTGELFFGEGSRLTVL.